A single sample is the source of the 25 T cell receptor beta chains below, sequenced in a study of PD-L1 blockade in urothelial cancer. The assay was immunoSEQ multiplex PCR, and TCRdb's table has in-frame clones only and misses some. The sample lists some 52,000 clones, 84% occurring once. This specimen was PBMCs, taken around atezolizumab (anti-PD-L1) treatment. Receptors were obtained from a man in his forties with urothelial cancer.

This clone was counted a single time. The V call is TRBV18, the J call TRBJ1-4; D gene uncertain. This CDR3 contains 15 residues. Deletions cut 0 bases from V and 5 bases from J, with 10 bases between. In germline, CDR1 is KGHSH, CDR2 LQKENI. CDR3 loop: CASSPPETVNEKLFF. The DNA for the CDR3 is TGTGCCAGCTCACCACCGGAAACAGTCAATGAAAAACTGTTTTTT.

The chain combines TRBV15 with TRBJ2-1, with TRBD2 matching 8 bases. Germline V gene lookup returns CDR1 LNHNV and CDR2 YYDKDF (reference sequence). V lost 5 bases, J lost 5 bases, and 8 bases stayed unmatched. The CDR3 spans 15 residues. CDR3 nucleotide sequence: TGTGCCACCAGCGGAGTAGCGGGACACCACAATGAGCAGTTCTTC. Its protein is CATSGVAGHHNEQFF.

The CDR3 spells CASSPSDRGKFYEQYF. DNA of the CDR3: TGTGCCAGCAGCCCGAGCGACAGGGGCAAATTCTACGAGCAGTACTTC. V gene TRBV7-3 combines with J gene TRBJ2-7; 8 bases line up with TRBD1. Germline loops: CDR1 SGHTA, CDR2 FQGTGA. With V trimmed by 5 bases and J by 3 bases, 12 bases remained unmatched. This CDR3 is built from 16 residues.

The chain joins TRBV28 to TRBJ1-1, with D maybe TRBD1 (6 bases). The CDR3 sequence is 17 residues long. The V end lost 5 bases, the J end lost 6 bases, and 25 bases lay between the germline ends. CDR1 MDHEN and CDR2 SYDVKM come from the germline V gene. As DNA, the CDR3 is TGTGCCAGCAGTCCTACAGGACAGATCTCGGGTGATGCTGAAGCTTTCTTT. Translating gives CASSPTGQISGDAEAFF.

The chain has TRBV29-1 and TRBJ2-2, with D tentatively TRBD2 (6 bases). CDR3 length equals 15 residues. Germline V gene lookup returns CDR1 SQVTM and CDR2 ANQGSEA. Trimming took off 6 bases at V and 4 bases at J, with 18 bases between the two ends. The DNA for the CDR3 is TGCAGCGTCGCCGGGGGTATGGGAGTCACCGGGGAGCTGTTTTTT. It translates to CSVAGGMGVTGELFF.

This clone was recorded a few times. The V and J genes are TRBV7-2 and TRBJ2-7; 7 bases are a match to TRBD2. Trimming cost V 5 bases and J 0 bases; bases outside gene matches: 7. This CDR3 contains 15 residues. The germline V gene has CDR1 SGHTA and CDR2 FQGNSA. This chain's CDR3 is CASSPGGVGSYEQYF. In nucleotides, the CDR3 is TGTGCCAGCAGCCCGGGGGGAGTGGGCTCCTACGAGCAGTACTTC.

This clone was seen once. The chain combines TRBV2 with TRBJ1-5, with TRBD1 matching 8 bases. Germline CDR1 SNHLY, CDR2 FYNNEI. CDR3 size: 15 residues. Losses at the gene ends were 7 bases for V and 1 base for J; bases not matched to a gene: 6. The CDR3 loop reads CASKGDRLSNQPQHF. CDR3 nucleotides: TGTGCCAGCAAAGGGGACAGGCTGAGCAATCAGCCCCAGCATTTT. Filled out from reference TRBV2 and TRBJ1-5, the complete variable domain reads EPEVTQTPSHQVTQMGQEVILRCVPISNHLYFYWYRQILGQKVEFLVSFYNNEISEKSEIFDDQFSVERPDGSNFTLKIRSTKLEDSAMYFCASKGDRLSNQPQHFGDGTRLSIL.

This clone was observed once. The genes are TRBV18 and TRBJ2-1; the D is unclear. CDR1 KGHSH and CDR2 LQKENI come from the germline V gene. V shed 3 bases and J shed 10 bases, with 13 bases lying between them. The CDR3 extends over 13 amino acids. CDR3: CASSPFATREQFF. The CDR3, as DNA: TGTGCCAGCTCACCTTTTGCCACTCGGGAGCAGTTCTTC.

The V call is TRBV6-6, the J call TRBJ2-1; D is possibly TRBD1 (5 bases). Trimming removed 8 bases at V and 3 bases at J, with 8 bases between. Germline V CDR1 and CDR2: MNHNY, SVGAGI (reference sequence). The CDR3 is 12 amino acids. This chain's CDR3 is CASRDSYNEQFF. The CDR3 bases are TGTGCCAGCCGCGACAGCTACAATGAGCAGTTCTTC.

This clone occurred a few times. The chain has TRBV25-1 and TRBJ1-1; 7 positions agree with TRBD1. The CDR3 totals 15 residues. The V gene end was trimmed by 4 bases and the J gene end by 7 bases; junction bases not matched to a gene: 12. The V gene's germline CDR1 is MGHDK and CDR2 SYGVNS. The CDR3 DNA is TGTGCCAGCAGTGCCCCCACAGGGGCCTACAGTGAAGCTTTCTTT. Residues: CASSAPTGAYSEAFF.

V usage is TRBV19 and J usage is TRBJ2-3; D unclear. Trimming pared 3 bases from V and 0 bases from J, leaving 7 bases between. In germline, CDR1 is LNHDA, CDR2 SQIVND (reference sequence). The CDR3 is 14 amino acids. CDR3 residues: CASSIRGSTDTQYF. Written as DNA, the CDR3 is TGTGCCAGTAGTATTCGCGGAAGCACAGATACGCAGTATTTT.

The chain uses TRBV7-2 and TRBJ2-7, with TRBD2 identical over 7 bases. The CDR3 is 13 residues long. Losses at the gene ends were 7 bases for V and 1 base for J; bases not matched to a gene: 4. Per germline, CDR1 SGHTA and CDR2 FQGNSA. The CDR3 loop is CASMGGSSYEQYF. In nucleotides, the CDR3 is TGTGCCAGCATGGGCGGGAGTTCCTACGAGCAGTACTTC. Combining the CDR3 with reference TRBV7-2 and TRBJ2-7 gives the whole variable domain GAGVSQSPSNKVTEKGKDVELRCDPISGHTALYWYRQSLGQGLEFLIYFQGNSAPDKSGLPSDRFSAERTGGSVSTLTIQRTQQEDSAVYLCASMGGSSYEQYFGPGTRLTVT.

V usage is TRBV19 and J usage is TRBJ1-1; weak D call: TRBD1 (6 bases). V was shortened by 7 bases and J by 6 bases, with 36 bases between the two germline ends. The length of the CDR3 is 20 residues. Per germline, CDR1 LNHDA and CDR2 SQIVND (reference sequence). The CDR3 bases are TGTGCCAGTACCACCGCGACCCTATTCGTCGGAACAGGGAAGAATGCTGAAGCTTTCTTT. Residues: CASTTATLFVGTGKNAEAFF.

The chain has TRBV5-1 and TRBJ2-3; 11 nucleotides align to TRBD2. The CDR3 sequence is 16 residues long. Per germline, CDR1 SGHRS and CDR2 YFSETQ. The junction had 6 bases not matched to a gene; V was cut back by 4 bases and J by 2 bases. CDR3 nucleotides: TGCGCCAGCAGCCGAGGGACTAGCGGATACACAGATACGCAGTATTTT. Its translation: CASSRGTSGYTDTQYF.

The rearrangement uses TRBV7-6 and TRBJ2-2; a weak D match, TRBD2 (6 bases). Germline assignment: CDR1 SGHVS and CDR2 FNYEAQ. CDR3 length: 15 residues. The V gene lost 1 base and the J gene lost 5 bases, with 11 bases spanning the gap. CDR3 residues: CASSLEARGTGELFF. CDR3 nucleotide sequence: TGTGCCAGCAGCTTAGAAGCCCGGGGGACCGGGGAGCTGTTTTTT.

The CDR3 DNA reads as TGTGCCAGCAGGCCTGACCAGGGAACTGGAAACACCATATATTTT. Protein: CASRPDQGTGNTIYF. This rearrangement joins TRBV28 to TRBJ1-3, with D possibly matching TRBD1 (5 bases). The V and J ends lost 6 bases and 2 bases respectively, with 14 bases between them. Germline V gene data show CDR1 as MDHEN and CDR2 as SYDVKM. CDR3 length: 15 amino acids.

V and J are TRBV5-6 and TRBJ1-1; 12 bases fit TRBD1. J lost 8 bases, V lost 4 bases, and 6 bases had no gene match. This CDR3 is built from 14 residues. CDR1 is SGHDT and CDR2 is YYEEEE in the germline V gene. CDR3 bases: TGTGCCAGCAGCCGGGGGACAGGGGGCGCCGAAGCTTTCTTT. Amino acid sequence: CASSRGTGGAEAFF.

The chain couples TRBV19 to TRBJ1-1, with 10 bases fitting TRBD1. The CDR3 loop spans 14 amino acids. The J segment lost 10 bases and the V segment lost 7 bases, leaving 12 bases of the junction unmatched. The V gene's germline CDR1 is LNHDA and CDR2 SQIVND (reference sequence). The CDR3: CASTRDRGRERAFF. For the CDR3, the DNA is TGTGCCAGTACCCGAGACAGGGGGCGAGAGCGAGCTTTCTTT.

This clone was seen just once. The V and J genes are TRBV19 and TRBJ1-5, with 8 nucleotides matching TRBD1. Germline values: CDR1 LNHDA, CDR2 SQIVND (reference sequence). The length of the CDR3 is 15 residues. V shed 4 bases, J shed 2 bases, and the junction held 4 bases outside the gene matches. The CDR3 DNA sequence: TGTGCCAGTAGTAATCAGGGGGCCGGCAATCAGCCCCAGCATTTT. This gives the protein CASSNQGAGNQPQHF.

This clone was recorded a few times. The gene calls are TRBV28 and TRBJ1-5, with 8 bases that match TRBD1. The CDR3 totals 13 residues. From germline, CDR1 is MDHEN and CDR2 SYDVKM. Trimming cost V 7 bases and J 5 bases; bases outside gene matches: 4. The chain's CDR3 is CASTSTGDQPQHF. The CDR3 nucleotides are TGTGCCAGCACTTCGACAGGGGATCAGCCCCAGCATTTT.

The chain couples TRBV5-5 to TRBJ2-1; D remains ambiguous. Germline V gene data show CDR1 as SGHKS and CDR2 as YYEKEE (reference sequence). This CDR3 has 13 amino acids. V dropped 2 bases and J dropped 12 bases, with 15 bases sitting between them. The CDR3 sequence is CASSFFDASVQFF. CDR3 in DNA: TGTGCCAGCAGCTTTTTCGATGCGTCGGTGCAGTTCTTC.

This clone turned up a few times. The chain combines TRBV21-1 with TRBJ1-4. TRBV21-1 is assigned pseudogene status. The CDR3 is made up of 11 amino acids. CDR3 sequence: CASAGREKLFF. CDR3 DNA sequence: TGTGCCAGCGCGGGTCGAGAAAAACTGTTTTTT.

The chain combines TRBV28 with TRBJ2-7, with D perhaps matching TRBD1 (9 bases). Germline V gene data show CDR1 as MDHEN and CDR2 as SYDVKM. The V and J ends lost 6 bases and 2 bases respectively, with 29 bases between them. CDR3 length: 19 amino acids. The chain's CDR3 is CASSLNRGLGSGSPYEQYF. The CDR3 DNA reads TGTGCCAGCAGCCTCAACAGGGGGCTAGGAAGCGGGAGCCCCTACGAGCAGTACTTC.

The chain combines TRBV6-5 with TRBJ1-5, with D possibly TRBD1 on 6 matching bases. Germline CDR1 and CDR2: MNHEY and SVGAGI. Trimming pared 5 bases from V and 3 bases from J, leaving 14 bases between. CDR3 length equals 15 residues. CDR3 sequence (DNA): TGTGCCAGCAGTCAGACAGGTCCCCTCAATCAGCCCCAGCATTTT. This translates into CASSQTGPLNQPQHF.

Here the CDR3 DNA reads TGTGCCTGGAGTCGGGGGAACACCGGGGAGCTGTTTTTT. This sequence encodes CAWSRGNTGELFF. This sequence joins TRBV30 and TRBJ2-2; weak D call: TRBD2 (5 bases). This CDR3 spans 13 amino acids. The V and J ends lost 2 bases and 1 base respectively, with 5 bases between them. From germline, CDR1 is GTSNPN and CDR2 SVGIG (reference sequence). Using reference TRBV30 and TRBJ2-2 for the parts outside the CDR3, the full variable domain is SQTIHQWPATLVQPVGSPLSLECTVEGTSNPNLYWYRQAAGRGLQLLFYSVGIGQISSEVPQNLSASRPQDRQFILSSKKLLLSDSGFYLCAWSRGNTGELFFGEGSRLTVL.